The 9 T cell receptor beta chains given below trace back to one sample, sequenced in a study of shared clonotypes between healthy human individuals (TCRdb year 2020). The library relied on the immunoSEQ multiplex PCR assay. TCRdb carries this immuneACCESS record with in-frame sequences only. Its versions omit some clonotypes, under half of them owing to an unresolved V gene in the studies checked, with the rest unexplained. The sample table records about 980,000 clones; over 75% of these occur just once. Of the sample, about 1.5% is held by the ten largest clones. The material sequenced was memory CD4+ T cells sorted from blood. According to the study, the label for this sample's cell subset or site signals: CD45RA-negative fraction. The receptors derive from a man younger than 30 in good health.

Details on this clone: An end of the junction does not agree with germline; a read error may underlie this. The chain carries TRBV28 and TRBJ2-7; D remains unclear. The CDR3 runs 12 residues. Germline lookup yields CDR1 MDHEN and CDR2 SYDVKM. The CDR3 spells CASSLVADEQYF. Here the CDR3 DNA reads TGTGCCAGCAGTTTAGTCGCAGACGAACAGTACTTC.

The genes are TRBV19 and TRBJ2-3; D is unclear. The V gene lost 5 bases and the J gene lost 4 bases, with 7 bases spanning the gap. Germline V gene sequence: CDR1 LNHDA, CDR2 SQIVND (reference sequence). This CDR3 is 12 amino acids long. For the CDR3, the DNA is TGTGCCAGTAGTTCGAGGTCAGATACGCAGTATTTT. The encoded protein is CASSSRSDTQYF.

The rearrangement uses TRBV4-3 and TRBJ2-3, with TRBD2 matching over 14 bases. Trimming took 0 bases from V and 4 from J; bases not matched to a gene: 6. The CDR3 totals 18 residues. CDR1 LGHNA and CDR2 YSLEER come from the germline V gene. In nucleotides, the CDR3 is TGCGCCAGCAGCCAAGATCGACTAGCGGGAGGGCCCTCAGATACGCAGTATTTT. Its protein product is CASSQDRLAGGPSDTQYF.

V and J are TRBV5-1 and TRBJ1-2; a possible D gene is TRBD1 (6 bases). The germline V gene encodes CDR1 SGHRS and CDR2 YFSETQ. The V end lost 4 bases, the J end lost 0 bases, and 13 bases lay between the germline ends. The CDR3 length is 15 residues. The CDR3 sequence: CASSPGQIPNYGYTF. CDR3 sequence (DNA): TGCGCCAGCAGCCCCGGACAGATACCTAACTATGGCTACACCTTC.

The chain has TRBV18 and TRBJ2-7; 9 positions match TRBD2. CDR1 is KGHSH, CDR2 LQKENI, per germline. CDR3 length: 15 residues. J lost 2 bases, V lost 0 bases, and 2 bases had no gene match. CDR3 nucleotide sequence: TGTGCCAGCTCACCACCCCTAGCGGGAACCTACGAGCAGTACTTC. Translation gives CASSPPLAGTYEQYF. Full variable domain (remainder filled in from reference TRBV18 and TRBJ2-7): NAGVMQNPRHLVRRRGQEARLRCSPMKGHSHVYWYRQLPEEGLKFMVYLQKENIIDESGMPKERFSAEFPKEGPSILRIQQVVRGDSAAYFCASSPPLAGTYEQYFGPGTRLTVT.

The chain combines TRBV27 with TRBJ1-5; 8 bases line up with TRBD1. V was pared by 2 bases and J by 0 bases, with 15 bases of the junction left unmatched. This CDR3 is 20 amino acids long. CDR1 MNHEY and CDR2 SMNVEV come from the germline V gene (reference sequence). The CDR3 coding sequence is TGTGCCAGCAGTTTAAACCCGACAGGGGAGCCTTACTATAGCAATCAGCCCCAGCATTTT. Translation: CASSLNPTGEPYYSNQPQHF.

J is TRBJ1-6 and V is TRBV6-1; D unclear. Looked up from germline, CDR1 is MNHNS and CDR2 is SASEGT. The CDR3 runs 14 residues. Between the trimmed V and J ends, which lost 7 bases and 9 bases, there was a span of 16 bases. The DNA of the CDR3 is TGTGCCAGCACCAAGACCCCTGGGAGTTCACCCCTCCACTTT. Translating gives CASTKTPGSSPLHF.

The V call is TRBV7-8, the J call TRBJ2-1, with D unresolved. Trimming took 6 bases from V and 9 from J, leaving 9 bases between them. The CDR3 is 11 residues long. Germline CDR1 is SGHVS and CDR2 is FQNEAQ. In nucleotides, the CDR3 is TGTGCCAGCAGTATGGATGCTGAGCAGTTCTTC. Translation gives CASSMDAEQFF.

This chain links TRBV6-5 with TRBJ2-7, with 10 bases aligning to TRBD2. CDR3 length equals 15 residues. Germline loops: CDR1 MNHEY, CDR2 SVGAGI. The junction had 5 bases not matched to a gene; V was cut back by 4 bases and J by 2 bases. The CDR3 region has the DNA TGTGCCAGCAGTTCCCTAGCGGGAGACCCCTACGAGCAGTACTTC. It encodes CASSSLAGDPYEQYF.